This is a list of T cell receptor beta chains from one sample in a study of identical twins. Via MiXCR, TCRdb re-called the 5' RACE reads, giving one row per CDR3 protein. This sample has about 450,000 distinct CDR3 sequences, with less than 20% found just once. Sequencing input: naive T cells sorted from blood. Every receptor here comes from a middle-aged man in good health. CDR3s include the opening cysteine and the closing phenylalanine or tryptophan. A D gene is named only where the DNA matches it firmly. Clone size appears in some rows only: once, few, many, or a class for an expanded clone.

>-|TRBV9|TRBJ2-7|-
CASSVGVTYEQYF
TGTGCCAGCAGCGTAGGAGTTACCTACGAGCAGTACTTC
>-|TRBV12-3/TRBV12-4|TRBJ2-1|TRBD2
CASSHLAGGSYNEQFF
TGTGCCAGCAGTCACCTGGCGGGGGGGTCCTACAATGAGCAGTTCTTC
>-|TRBV7-8|TRBJ2-3|TRBD2
CASSTIAGGPSDTQYF
TGTGCCAGCAGCACCATAGCGGGAGGGCCCTCAGATACGCAGTATTTT
>few|TRBV11-1|TRBJ2-1|TRBD2
CASRTSVIGLAGDVNEQFF
TGTGCCAGCAGAACCTCGGTAATCGGACTAGCGGGAGACGTCAATGAGCAGTTCTTC
>few|TRBV29-1|TRBJ2-3|-
CSVEVRAASTDTQYF
TGCAGCGTTGAAGTTCGAGCGGCAAGCACAGATACGCAGTATTTT
>many|TRBV27|TRBJ1-3|-
CASSFGPGNTIYF
TGTGCCAGCAGTTTCGGGCCTGGAAACACCATATATTTT
>many|TRBV30|TRBJ2-1|TRBD2
CGVAGPYNEQFF
TGTGGAGTAGCGGGGCCCTACAATGAGCAGTTCTTC
>many|TRBV29-1|TRBJ1-4|-
CSVRLAINEKLFF
TGCAGCGTTAGACTGGCCATTAATGAAAAACTGTTTTTT
>many|TRBV12-3/TRBV12-4|TRBJ2-1|-
CASSSNLKWDEQFF
TGTGCCAGCAGTAGTAACTTGAAGTGGGATGAGCAGTTCTTC
>few|TRBV6-1|TRBJ2-7|-
CASSTGALYEQYF
TGTGCCAGCAGTACCGGTGCCCTCTACGAGCAGTACTTC
>-|TRBV4-3|TRBJ2-3|TRBD2
CASSQATWTSGSTDTQYF
TGCGCCAGCAGCCAAGCAACCTGGACTAGCGGGAGCACAGATACGCAGTATTTT
>few|TRBV12-3/TRBV12-4|TRBJ2-5|-
CASSFKTVAETQYF
TGTGCCAGCAGCTTCAAGACAGTAGCAGAGACCCAGTACTTC
>-|TRBV28|TRBJ2-7|-
CASSLSPDIYEQYF
TGTGCCAGCAGTTTATCCCCCGACATCTACGAGCAGTACTTC
>-|TRBV21-1|TRBJ2-6|-
CASSGFLSGVASADSGANVLTF
TGTGCCAGCAGTGGATTTCTTTCAGGGGTTGCTAGCGCAGACTCTGGGGCCAACGTCCTGACTTTC
>many|TRBV29-1|TRBJ1-2|TRBD1
CSVGDPGTGIGYTF
TGCAGCGTTGGGGATCCCGGGACAGGGATCGGCTACACCTTC
>many|TRBV19|TRBJ2-3|-
CASSAAGDTQYF
TGTGCCAGTAGCGCAGCAGGAGATACGCAGTATTTT
>few|TRBV6-1|TRBJ2-2|TRBD1
CASSPLGQMTGELFF
TGTGCCAGCAGTCCACTGGGACAGATGACCGGGGAGCTGTTTTTT
>few|TRBV15|TRBJ2-1|-
CATSRVEGYNEQFF
TGTGCCACCAGCAGAGTGGAGGGATACAATGAGCAGTTCTTC
>few|TRBV7-9|TRBJ2-1|TRBD2
CASSSGGTAVGKQFF
TGTGCCAGCAGCTCGGGGGGGACGGCGGTCGGGAAGCAGTTCTTC
>few|TRBV3-1|TRBJ2-2|-
CASSQELTGYAGELFF
TGTGCCAGCAGCCAAGAGCTAACAGGGTATGCCGGGGAGCTGTTTTTT
>few|TRBV4-2|TRBJ1-4|-
CASNFLGQTNEKLFF
TGTGCCAGCAATTTTTTGGGACAAACTAATGAAAAACTGTTTTTT
>many|TRBV7-2|TRBJ1-2|-
CASSPTGGDYGYTF
TGTGCCAGCAGCCCCACCGGGGGCGACTATGGCTACACCTTC
>few|TRBV5-1|TRBJ2-7|TRBD2
CASSLAGGDYEQYF
TGCGCCAGCAGCTTGGCGGGAGGGGACTACGAGCAGTACTTC
>few|TRBV20-1|TRBJ1-1|-
CSASSSLGAFF
TGCAGTGCTAGCTCGTCGCTTGGCGCTTTCTTT